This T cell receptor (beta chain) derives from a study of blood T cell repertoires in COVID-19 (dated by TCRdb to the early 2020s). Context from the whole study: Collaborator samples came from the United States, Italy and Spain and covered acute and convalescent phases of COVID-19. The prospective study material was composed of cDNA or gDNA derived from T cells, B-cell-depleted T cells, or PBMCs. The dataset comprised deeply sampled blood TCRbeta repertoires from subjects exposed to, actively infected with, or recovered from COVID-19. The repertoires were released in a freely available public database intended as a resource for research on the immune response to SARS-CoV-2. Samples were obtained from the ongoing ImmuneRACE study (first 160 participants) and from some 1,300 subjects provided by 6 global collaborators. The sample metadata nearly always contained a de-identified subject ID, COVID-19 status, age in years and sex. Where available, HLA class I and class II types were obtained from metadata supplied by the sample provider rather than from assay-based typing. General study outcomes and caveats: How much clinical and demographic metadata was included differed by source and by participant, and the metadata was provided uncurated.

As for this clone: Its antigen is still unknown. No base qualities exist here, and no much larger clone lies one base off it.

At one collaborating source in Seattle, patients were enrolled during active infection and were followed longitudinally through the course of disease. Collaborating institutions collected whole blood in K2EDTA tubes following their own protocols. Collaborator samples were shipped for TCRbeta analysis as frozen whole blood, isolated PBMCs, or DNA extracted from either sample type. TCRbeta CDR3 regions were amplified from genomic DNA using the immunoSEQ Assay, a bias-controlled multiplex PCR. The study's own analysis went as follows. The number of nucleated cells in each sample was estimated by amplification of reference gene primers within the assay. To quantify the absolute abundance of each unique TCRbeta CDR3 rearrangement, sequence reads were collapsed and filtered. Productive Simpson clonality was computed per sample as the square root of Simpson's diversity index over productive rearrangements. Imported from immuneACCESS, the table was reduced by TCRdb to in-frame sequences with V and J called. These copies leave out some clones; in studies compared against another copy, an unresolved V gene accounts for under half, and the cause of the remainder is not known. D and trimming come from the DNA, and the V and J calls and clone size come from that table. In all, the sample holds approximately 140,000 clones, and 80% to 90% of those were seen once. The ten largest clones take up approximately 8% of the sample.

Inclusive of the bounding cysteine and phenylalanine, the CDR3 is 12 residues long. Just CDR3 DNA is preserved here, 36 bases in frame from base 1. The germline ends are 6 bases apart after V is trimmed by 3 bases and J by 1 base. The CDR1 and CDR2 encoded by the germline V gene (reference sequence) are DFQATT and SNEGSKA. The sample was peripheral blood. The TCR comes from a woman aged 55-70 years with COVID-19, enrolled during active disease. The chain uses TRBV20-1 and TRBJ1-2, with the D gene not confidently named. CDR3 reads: CSASTGNYGYTF. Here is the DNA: TGCAGTGCTAGTACCGGTAACTATGGCTACACCTTC.